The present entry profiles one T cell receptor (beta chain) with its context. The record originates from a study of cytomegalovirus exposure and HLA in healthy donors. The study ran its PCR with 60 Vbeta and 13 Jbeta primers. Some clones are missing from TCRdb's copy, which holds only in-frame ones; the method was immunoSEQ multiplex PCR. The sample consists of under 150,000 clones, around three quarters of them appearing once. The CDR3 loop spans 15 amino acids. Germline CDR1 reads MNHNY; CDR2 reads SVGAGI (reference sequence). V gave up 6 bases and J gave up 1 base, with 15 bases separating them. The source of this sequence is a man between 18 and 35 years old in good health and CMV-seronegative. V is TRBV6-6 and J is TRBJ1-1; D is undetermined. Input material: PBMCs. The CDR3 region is CASRRPGRGNTEAFF. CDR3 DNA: TGTGCCAGCAGAAGACCAGGACGGGGGAACACTGAAGCTTTCTTT.